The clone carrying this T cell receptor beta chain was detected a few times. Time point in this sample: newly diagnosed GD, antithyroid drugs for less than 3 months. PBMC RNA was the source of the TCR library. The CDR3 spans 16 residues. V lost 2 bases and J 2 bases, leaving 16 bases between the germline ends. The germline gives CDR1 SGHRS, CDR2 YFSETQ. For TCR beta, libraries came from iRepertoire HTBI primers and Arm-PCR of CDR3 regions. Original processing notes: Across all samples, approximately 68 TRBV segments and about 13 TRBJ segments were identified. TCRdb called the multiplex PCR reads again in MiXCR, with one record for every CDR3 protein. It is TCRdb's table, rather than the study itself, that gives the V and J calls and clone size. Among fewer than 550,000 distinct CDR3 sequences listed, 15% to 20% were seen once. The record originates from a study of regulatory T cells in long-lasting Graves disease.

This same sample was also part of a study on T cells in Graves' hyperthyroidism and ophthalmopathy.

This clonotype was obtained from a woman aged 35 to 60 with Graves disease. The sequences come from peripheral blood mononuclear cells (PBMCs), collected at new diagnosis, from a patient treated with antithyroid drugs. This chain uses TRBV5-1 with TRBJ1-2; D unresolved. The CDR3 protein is CASSLRVSPLNYGYTF. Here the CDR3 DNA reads TGCGCCAGCAGCTTACGGGTTTCCCCCCTCAACTATGGCTACACCTTC.